This TCR beta chain was profiled in a study of blood T cells in healthy people across ages. Study results and limitations: Not knowing donor CMV status may have confounded expanded clonotype changes.

As to this clonotype: Its target is unknown.

The authors ran a second PCR of roughly 6 to 12 cycles using a sample-barcoded 5' primer and a J-beta primer mix. TCRdb redid the calling of the 5' RACE reads with MiXCR, one entry per CDR3 protein. The repertoire holds approximately 780,000 distinct CDR3 sequences, 25% to 30% seen once, with 3% in the top ten. CDR1 and CDR2 from the germline V gene are SEHNR and FQNEAQ (reference sequence). CDR3 length: 15 amino acids. V lost 3 bases, J lost 6 bases, and 8 bases stayed unmatched. The data also belong to a second study, concerning T cells of mothers and their children.

The origin of this receptor is a boy under 18 in good health. Sequenced: blood. V is TRBV7-9 and J is TRBJ2-1, with TRBD1 matching 7 bases. In DNA, the CDR3 is TGTGCCAGCAGCTTCGACAGGGCGAACTGCAATGAGCAGTTCTTC. Translating it yields CASSFDRANCNEQFF.